Given below is one T cell receptor (beta chain) in context. This record comes from a study of PD-1 blockade in mismatch repair-deficient tumors. About the study: All were previously treated, progressing patients with some twelve mismatch repair-deficient cancer types.

The germline gives CDR1 SGHDT, CDR2 YYEEEE. V trimming: 3 bases; J trimming: 6 bases; junction bases outside the gene matches: 1. The CDR3 loop spans 12 amino acids. Here immunoSEQ multiplex PCR was the method, and the copy in TCRdb shows in-frame clones only, minus some. There are about 19,000 clones in the sample; roughly 87% occur only once, and less than 1.5% lies in the top ten. The sequence was collected from an adult with mismatch repair-deficient cancer. Here the sequenced sample was PBMCs, taken 52 weeks after starting pembrolizumab. The genes are TRBV5-6 and TRBJ2-3; 7 bases line up with TRBD2. The DNA for the CDR3 is TGTGCCAGCAGCTGGGGGGGTGATACGCAGTATTTT. Its protein product is CASSWGGDTQYF.